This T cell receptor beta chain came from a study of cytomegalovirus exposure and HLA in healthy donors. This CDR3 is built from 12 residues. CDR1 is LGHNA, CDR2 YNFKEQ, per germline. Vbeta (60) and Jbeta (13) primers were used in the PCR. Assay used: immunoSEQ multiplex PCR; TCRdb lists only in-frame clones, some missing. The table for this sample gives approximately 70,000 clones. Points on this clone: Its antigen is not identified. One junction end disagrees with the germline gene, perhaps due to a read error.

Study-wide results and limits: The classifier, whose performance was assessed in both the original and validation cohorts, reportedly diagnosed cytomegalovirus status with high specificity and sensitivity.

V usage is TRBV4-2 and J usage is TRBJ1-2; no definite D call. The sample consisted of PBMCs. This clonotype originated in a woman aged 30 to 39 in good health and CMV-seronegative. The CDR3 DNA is TGTGCCAGCAGCCAATCTAATTATGGCTACACCTTC. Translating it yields CASSQSNYGYTF.